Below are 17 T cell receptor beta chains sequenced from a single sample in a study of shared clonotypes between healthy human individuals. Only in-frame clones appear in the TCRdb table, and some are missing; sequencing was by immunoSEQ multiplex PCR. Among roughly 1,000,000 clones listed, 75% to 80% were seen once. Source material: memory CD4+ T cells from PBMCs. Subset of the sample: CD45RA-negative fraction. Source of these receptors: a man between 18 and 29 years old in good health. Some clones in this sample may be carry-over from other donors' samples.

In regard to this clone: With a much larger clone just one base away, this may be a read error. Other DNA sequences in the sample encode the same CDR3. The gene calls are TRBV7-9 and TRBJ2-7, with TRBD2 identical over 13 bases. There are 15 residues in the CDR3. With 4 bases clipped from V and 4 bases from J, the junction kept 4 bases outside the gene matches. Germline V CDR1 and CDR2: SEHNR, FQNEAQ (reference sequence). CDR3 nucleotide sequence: TGTGCCAGCAGCTCCCGGACTAGCGGGAGTTACGAGCAGTACTTC. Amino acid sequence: CASSSRTSGSYEQYF.

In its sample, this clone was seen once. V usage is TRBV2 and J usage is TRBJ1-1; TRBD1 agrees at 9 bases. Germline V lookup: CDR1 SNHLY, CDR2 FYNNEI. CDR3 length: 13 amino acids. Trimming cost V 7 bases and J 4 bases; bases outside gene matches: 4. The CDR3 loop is CASTRDRATEAFF. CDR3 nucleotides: TGTGCCAGCACGCGGGACAGGGCCACTGAAGCTTTCTTT.

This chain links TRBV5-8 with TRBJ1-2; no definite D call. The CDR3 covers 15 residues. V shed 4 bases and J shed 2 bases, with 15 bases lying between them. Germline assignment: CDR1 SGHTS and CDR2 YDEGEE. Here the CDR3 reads CASSTRWAENYGYTF. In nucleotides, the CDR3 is TGTGCCAGCAGCACAAGATGGGCAGAGAACTATGGCTACACCTTC.

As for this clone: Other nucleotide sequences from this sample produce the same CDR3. The CDR3, as DNA: TGCGCCAGCAGCGGCGGGACTAGCGGCGAGACCCAGTACTTC. Translated, it gives CASSGGTSGETQYF. The V gene is TRBV5-1, the J gene TRBJ2-5, with 11 bases aligning to TRBD2. Trimming removed 4 bases from V and 5 bases from J; junction bases left unmatched: 4. This CDR3 contains 14 residues. CDR1 is SGHRS and CDR2 is YFSETQ in the germline V gene.

CDR3 in DNA: TGTGCCAGCAGCCCCTCAAGGGAGGGCTCTAGGGAGCAGTTCTTC. It is translated as CASSPSREGSREQFF. The rearrangement uses TRBV11-3 and TRBJ2-1; 7 bases line up with TRBD2. Germline V CDR1 and CDR2: SGHNT, YENEEA. CDR3 length: 15 amino acids. The V gene end was trimmed by 5 bases and the J gene end by 10 bases; junction bases not matched to a gene: 14. The entire variable domain, with the rest obtained from reference TRBV11-3 and TRBJ2-1, is as follows: EAGVVQSPRYKIIEKKQPVAFWCNPISGHNTLYWYLQNLGQGPELLIRYENEEAVDDSQLPKDRFSAERLKGVDSTLKIQPAELGDSAVYLCASSPSREGSREQFFGPGTRLTVL.

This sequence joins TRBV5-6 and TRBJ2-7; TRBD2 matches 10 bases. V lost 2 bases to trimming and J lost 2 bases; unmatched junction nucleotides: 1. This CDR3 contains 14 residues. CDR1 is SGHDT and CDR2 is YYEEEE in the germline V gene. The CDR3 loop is CASSFGLAAYEQYF. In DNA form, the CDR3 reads TGTGCCAGCAGCTTCGGACTAGCGGCCTACGAGCAGTACTTC.

This CDR3 reads CSVETREQFF. Written as DNA, the CDR3 is TGCAGCGTTGAGACTAGAGAGCAGTTCTTC. The chain has TRBV29-1 and TRBJ2-1; D might be TRBD2 (6 bases). Trimming shortened V by 3 bases and J by 10 bases, and 7 bases separated the two germline ends. Germline CDR1 SQVTM, CDR2 ANQGSEA. This CDR3 is built from 10 residues.

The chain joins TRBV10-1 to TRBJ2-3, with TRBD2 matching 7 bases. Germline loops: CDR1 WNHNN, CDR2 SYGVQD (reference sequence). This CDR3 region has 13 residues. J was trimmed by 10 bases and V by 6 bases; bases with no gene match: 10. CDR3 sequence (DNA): TGCGCCAGCAGCCGGACTAGTTTAGAGGCGCAGTATTTT. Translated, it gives CASSRTSLEAQYF.

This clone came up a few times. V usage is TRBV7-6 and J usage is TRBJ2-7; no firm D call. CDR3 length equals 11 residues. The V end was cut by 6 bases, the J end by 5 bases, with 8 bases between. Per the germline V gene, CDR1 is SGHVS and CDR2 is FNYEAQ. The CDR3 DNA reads TGTGCCAGCAGTTCGACCGACGAGCAGTACTTC. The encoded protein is CASSSTDEQYF.

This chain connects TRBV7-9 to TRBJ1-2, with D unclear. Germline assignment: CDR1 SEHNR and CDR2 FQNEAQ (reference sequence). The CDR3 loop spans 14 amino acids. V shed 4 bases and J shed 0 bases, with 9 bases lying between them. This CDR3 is CASSSRLPNYGYTF. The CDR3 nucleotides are TGTGCCAGCAGCTCCCGTCTTCCTAACTATGGCTACACCTTC.

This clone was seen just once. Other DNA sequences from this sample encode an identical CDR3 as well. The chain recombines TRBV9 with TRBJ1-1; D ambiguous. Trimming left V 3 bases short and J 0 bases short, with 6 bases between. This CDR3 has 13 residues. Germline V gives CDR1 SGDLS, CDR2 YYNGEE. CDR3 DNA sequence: TGTGCCAGCAGCGCGAACCTGAACACTGAAGCTTTCTTT. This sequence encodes CASSANLNTEAFF.

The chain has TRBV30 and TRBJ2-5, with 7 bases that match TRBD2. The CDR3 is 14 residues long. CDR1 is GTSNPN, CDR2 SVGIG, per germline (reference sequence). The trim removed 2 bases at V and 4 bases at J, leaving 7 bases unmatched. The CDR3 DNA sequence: TGTGCCTGGAGTAAATTAGTAGCGGGAGAGACCCAGTACTTC. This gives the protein CAWSKLVAGETQYF.

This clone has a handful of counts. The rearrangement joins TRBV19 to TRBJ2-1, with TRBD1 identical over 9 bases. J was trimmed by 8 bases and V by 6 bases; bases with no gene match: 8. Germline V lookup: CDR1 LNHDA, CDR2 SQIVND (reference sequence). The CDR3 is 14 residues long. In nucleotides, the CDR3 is TGTGCCAGTAGCCGAAGACAGGGGGTGGATGAGCAGTTCTTC. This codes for CASSRRQGVDEQFF.

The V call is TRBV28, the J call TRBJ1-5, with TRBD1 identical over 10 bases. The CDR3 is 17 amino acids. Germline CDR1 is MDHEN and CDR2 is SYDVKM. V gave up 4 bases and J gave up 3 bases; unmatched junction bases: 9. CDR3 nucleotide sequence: TGTGCCAGCAGTTCCCAGGACAGGGGGACGTACAATCAGCCCCAGCATTTT. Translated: CASSSQDRGTYNQPQHF.

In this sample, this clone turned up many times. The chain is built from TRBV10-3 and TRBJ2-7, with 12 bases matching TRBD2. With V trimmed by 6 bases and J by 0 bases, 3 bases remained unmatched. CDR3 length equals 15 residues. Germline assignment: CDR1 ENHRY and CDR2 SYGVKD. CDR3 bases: TGTGCCATCAGAAGACTAGCGGGAGACTCCTACGAGCAGTACTTC. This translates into CAIRRLAGDSYEQYF.

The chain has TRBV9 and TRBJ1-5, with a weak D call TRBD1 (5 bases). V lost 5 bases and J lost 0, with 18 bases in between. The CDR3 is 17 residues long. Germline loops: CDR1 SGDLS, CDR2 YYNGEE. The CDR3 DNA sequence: TGTGCCAGCAGTAACTCGCCGTTAAGGGGTAGCAATCAGCCCCAGCATTTT. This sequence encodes CASSNSPLRGSNQPQHF.

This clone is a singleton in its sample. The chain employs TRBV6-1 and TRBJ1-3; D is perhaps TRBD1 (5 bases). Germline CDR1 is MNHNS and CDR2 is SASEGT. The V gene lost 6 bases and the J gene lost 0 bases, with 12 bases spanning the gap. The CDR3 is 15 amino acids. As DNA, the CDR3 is TGTGCCAGCAGCAGTGGGACCATCTCTGGAAACACCATATATTTT. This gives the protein CASSSGTISGNTIYF.